Listed here is a single T cell receptor beta chain. Its antigen is as yet unknown. This specimen comes from a study of identical twins. Study conclusions and caveats: In drawing conclusions, the study used cross-sectional statistical analysis and did not follow the same donors. Excess low generation probability was seen in twin-shared out-of-frame alpha sequences. For monozygotic twins, models underestimated out-of-frame TCR alpha sharing.

With template switching, a universal primer site was added, and the cDNA carried unique molecular identifiers. A single record per CDR3 protein comes from TCRdb applying MiXCR to the 5' RACE reads. The repertoire holds 1.5 million to 2 million distinct CDR3 sequences, with 32% as singletons. CDR1 LNHDA and CDR2 SQIVND come from the germline V gene (reference sequence). The CDR3 contains 13 residues. The germline V and J ends were trimmed by 9 bases and 0 bases, with 11 bases remaining between them. The genes are TRBV19 and TRBJ1-1, with D possibly TRBD1 on 6 matching bases. Sample: cord blood. The clonotype was recovered from a newborn girl in good health. CDR3 DNA sequence: TGTGCCAGCACCAGGACAGTGAACACTGAAGCTTTCTTT. Protein product: CASTRTVNTEAFF. The variable domain in full, with the rest retrieved from reference TRBV19 and TRBJ1-1, is DGGITQSPKYLFRKEGQNVTLSCEQNLNHDAMYWYRQDPGQGLRLIYYSQIVNDFQKGDIAEGYSVSREKKESFPLTVTSAQKNPTAFYLCASTRTVNTEAFFGQGTRLTVV.